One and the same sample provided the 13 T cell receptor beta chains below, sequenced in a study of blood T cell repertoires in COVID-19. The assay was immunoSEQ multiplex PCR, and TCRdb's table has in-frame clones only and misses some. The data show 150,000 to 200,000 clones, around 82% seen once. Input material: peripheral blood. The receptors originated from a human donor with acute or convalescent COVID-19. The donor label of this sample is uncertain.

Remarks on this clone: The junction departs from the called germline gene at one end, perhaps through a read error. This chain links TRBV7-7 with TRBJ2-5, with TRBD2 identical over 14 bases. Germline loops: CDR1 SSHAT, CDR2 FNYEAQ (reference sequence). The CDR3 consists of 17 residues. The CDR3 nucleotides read TGTGCTAGCAGCCGCGGACTAGCGGGGGGCGGTCAAGAGACCCAGTACTTC. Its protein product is CASSRGLAGGGQETQYF.

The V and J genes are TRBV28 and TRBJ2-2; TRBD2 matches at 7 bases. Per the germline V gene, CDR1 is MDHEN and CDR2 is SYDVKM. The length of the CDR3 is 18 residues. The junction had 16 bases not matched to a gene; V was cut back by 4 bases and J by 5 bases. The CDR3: CASSYGGTAVGVTGELFF. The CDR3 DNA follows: TGTGCCAGCAGTTACGGGGGGACCGCCGTGGGAGTTACCGGGGAGCTGTTTTTT. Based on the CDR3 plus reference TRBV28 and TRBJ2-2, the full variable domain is DVKVTQSSRYLVKRTGEKVFLECVQDMDHENMFWYRQDPGLGLRLIYFSYDVKMKEKGDIPEGYSVSREKKERFSLILESASTNQTSMYLCASSYGGTAVGVTGELFFGEGSRLTVL.

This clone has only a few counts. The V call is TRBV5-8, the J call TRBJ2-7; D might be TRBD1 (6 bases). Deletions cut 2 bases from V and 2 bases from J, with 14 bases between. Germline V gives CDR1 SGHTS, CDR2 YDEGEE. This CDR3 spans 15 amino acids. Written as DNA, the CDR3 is TGTGCCAGCAGCTTTGTCGGGACACGGACCTACGAGCAGTACTTC. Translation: CASSFVGTRTYEQYF.

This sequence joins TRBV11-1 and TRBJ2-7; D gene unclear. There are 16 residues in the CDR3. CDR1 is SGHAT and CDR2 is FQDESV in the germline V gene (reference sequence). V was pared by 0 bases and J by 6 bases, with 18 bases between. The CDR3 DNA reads TGTGCCAGCAGCTTAGCGGGCAGGTTGATACCCCTCGAGCAGTACTTC. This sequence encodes CASSLAGRLIPLEQYF.

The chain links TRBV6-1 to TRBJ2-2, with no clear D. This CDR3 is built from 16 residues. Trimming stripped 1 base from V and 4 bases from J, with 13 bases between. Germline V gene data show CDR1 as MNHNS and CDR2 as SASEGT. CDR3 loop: CASSEVIFSTTGELFF. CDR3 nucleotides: TGTGCCAGCAGTGAAGTCATTTTCTCTACCACCGGGGAGCTGTTTTTT.

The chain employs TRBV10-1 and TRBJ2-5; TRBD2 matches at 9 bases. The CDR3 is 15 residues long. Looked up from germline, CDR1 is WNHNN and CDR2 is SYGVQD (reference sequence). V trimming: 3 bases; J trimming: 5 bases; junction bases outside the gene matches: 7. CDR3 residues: CASSEKAGGIETQYF. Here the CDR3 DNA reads TGCGCCAGCAGTGAAAAAGCGGGGGGTATTGAGACCCAGTACTTC.

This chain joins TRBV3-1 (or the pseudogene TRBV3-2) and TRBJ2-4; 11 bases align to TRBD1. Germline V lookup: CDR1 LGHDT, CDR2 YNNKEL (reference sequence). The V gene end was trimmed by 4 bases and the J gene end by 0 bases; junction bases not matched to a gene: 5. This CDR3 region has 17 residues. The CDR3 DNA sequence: TGTGCCAGCAGCCGTTCCGGGACAGGGGGAGCCAAAAACATTCAGTACTTC. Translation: CASSRSGTGGAKNIQYF.

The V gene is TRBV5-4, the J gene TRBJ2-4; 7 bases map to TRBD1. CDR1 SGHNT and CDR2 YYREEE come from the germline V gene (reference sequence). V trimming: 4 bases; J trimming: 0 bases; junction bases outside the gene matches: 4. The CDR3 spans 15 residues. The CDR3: CASSPAGGAKNIQYF. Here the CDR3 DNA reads TGTGCCAGCAGCCCAGCAGGGGGAGCCAAAAACATTCAGTACTTC.

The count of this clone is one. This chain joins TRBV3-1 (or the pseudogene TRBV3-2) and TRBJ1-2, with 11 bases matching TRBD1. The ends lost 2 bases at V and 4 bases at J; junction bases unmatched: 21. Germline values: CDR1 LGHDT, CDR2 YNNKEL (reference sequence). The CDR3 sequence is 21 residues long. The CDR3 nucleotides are TGTGCCAGCAGCCAACTGAGCCTCTCGGGACAGGGGGGGCCGGGGCTCTATGGCTACACCTTC. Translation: CASSQLSLSGQGGPGLYGYTF.

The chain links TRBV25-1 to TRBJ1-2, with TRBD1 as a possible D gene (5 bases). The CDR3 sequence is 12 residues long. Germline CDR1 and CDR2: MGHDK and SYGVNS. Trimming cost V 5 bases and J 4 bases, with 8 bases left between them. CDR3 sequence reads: CASSPGSYGYTF. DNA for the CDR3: TGTGCCAGCAGTCCAGGGTCCTATGGCTACACCTTC.

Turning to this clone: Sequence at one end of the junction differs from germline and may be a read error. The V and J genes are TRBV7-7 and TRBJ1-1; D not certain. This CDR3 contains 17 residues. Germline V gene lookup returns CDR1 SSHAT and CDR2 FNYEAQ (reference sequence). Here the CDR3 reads CASSPGPIDGSYTEAFF. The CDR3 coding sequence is TGTGCTAGCAGCCCCGGCCCGATTGACGGGAGTTACACTGAAGCTTTCTTT. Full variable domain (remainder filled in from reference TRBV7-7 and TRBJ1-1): GAGVSQSPRYKVTKRGQDVTLRCDPISSHATLYWYQQALGQGPEFLTYFNYEAQPDKSGLPSDRFSAERPEGSISTLTIQRTEQRDSAMYRCASSPGPIDGSYTEAFFGQGTRLTVV.

The CDR3 here is CASSHTSSGGATDTQYF. The CDR3 DNA reads TGTGCCAGCAGCCATACATCAAGCGGGGGGGCGACAGATACGCAGTATTTT. The V and J genes are TRBV3-1 (or the pseudogene TRBV3-2) and TRBJ2-3, with 10 bases lining up with TRBD2. Germline CDR1 reads LGHDT; CDR2 reads YNNKEL (reference sequence). This CDR3 comprises 17 residues. After removal of 3 bases from V and 3 bases from J, the junction contained 9 bases not matched to a gene.

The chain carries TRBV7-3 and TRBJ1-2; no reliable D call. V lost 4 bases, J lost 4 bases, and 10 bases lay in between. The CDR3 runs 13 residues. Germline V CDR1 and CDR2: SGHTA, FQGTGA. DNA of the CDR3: TGTGCCAGCAGCTCTAGAACGGCCTATGGCTACACCTTC. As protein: CASSSRTAYGYTF.